This TCR beta chain was captured in a study of graft-versus-host responses after intestinal transplantation. Study as a whole: Transplants were multivisceral, liver-intestinal, or isolated intestinal. Tacrolimus plus steroids were given to all recipients for two to three years, preceded by anti-thymocyte globulin induction. General study points: GvH clones occurred in recipient marrow; some first appeared in ileum or blood.

CDR3 length: 18 residues. CDR1 and CDR2 from the germline V gene are LGHNA and YNFKEQ. V was trimmed by 4 bases and J by 1 base, leaving 21 bases between them. The assay was immunoSEQ multiplex PCR, and TCRdb's table has in-frame clones only and misses some. The sample holds over 120,000 clones, about 90% seen once. This clone was picked up one time. The antigen is undetermined. The sequence came from a human donor who received an intestinal transplant. Sequences were derived from unstimulated CD4+ T cells sorted from spleen or lymph node cells, sampled before intestinal transplant. The chain employs TRBV4-2 and TRBJ2-3; D tentatively fits TRBD1 or TRBD2 (5 bases each). The CDR3 region has the DNA TGTGCCAGCAGCCCCGCTAGCAGGGCTTATAGCGGCACAGATACGCAGTATTTT. Amino acid sequence: CASSPASRAYSGTDTQYF.